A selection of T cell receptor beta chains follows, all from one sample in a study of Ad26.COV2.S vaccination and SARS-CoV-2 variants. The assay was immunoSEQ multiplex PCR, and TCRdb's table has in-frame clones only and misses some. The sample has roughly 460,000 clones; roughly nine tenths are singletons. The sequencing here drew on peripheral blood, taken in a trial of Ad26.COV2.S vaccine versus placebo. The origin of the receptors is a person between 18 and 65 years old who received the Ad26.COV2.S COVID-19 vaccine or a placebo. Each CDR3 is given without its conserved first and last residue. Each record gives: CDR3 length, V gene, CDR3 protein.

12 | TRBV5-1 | ASSRRTGNTEAF
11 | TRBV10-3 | AISELTTYEQY
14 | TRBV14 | ASSQVVGGFINVLT
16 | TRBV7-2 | ASSLDLLSVRRGIEAF
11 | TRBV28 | ASSLPGSYEQY
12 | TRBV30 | AWSEWGSNQPQH
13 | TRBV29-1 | SVDQETSAYNEQF
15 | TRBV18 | ATSGLSVGGRANVLT
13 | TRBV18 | ASSPMGDLFSEQY
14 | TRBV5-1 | ASSDSGTSVGNEQF
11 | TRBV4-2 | ASSQGEDTEAF
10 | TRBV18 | ASLGRMNEQF
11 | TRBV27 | ASSLNRAGGYT
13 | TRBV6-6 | ASSYSPLRYNEQF
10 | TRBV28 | ASGNSYNEQF
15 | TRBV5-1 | ASSQTGLAGGPGEQF
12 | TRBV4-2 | ASSQDLSQYEQY
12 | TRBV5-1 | ASSPRTGVDEQY
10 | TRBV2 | ASRVGVETQY
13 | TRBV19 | ASTRGGATNEKLF
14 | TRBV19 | ASSSVDREGLYEQY
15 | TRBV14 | ASSSGFFLGGNEKLF
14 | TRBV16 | ASSQAYRGSNQPQH
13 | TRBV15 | ATSKGTGSGYEQY
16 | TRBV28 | ASSLRPYPAEPYNEQF
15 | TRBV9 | ASSGTPRLDSGNTIY
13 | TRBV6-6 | ASSSESTGSYEQY
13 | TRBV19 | ASSIRQNPPLGYT
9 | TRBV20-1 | SAGSLEPQH
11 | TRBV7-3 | ASSWDGNSPLH
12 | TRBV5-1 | ASSLETGVQPQH
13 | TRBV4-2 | ASSQDFGGNYGYT
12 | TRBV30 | AWSPTGRGYEQY
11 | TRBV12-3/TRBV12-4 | ASSLRQYTEAF
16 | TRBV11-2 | ASSLLHRSGLSTDTQY
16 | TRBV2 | ASSLTGFDQRSNYGYT
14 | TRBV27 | ASSFKNPTYNYGYT
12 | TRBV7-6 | ASSPTGAADTQY
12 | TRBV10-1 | ASSEPSSGNTIY
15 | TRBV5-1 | ASSFPLAGVRIGELF
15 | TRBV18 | ASSPVLPSSTNEKLF
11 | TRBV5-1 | ASSPDGQGVGD
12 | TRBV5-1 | ASSRWDSSYEQY
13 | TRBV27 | ASSLRLAGDYEQY
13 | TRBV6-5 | ATLAGLKNTGELF